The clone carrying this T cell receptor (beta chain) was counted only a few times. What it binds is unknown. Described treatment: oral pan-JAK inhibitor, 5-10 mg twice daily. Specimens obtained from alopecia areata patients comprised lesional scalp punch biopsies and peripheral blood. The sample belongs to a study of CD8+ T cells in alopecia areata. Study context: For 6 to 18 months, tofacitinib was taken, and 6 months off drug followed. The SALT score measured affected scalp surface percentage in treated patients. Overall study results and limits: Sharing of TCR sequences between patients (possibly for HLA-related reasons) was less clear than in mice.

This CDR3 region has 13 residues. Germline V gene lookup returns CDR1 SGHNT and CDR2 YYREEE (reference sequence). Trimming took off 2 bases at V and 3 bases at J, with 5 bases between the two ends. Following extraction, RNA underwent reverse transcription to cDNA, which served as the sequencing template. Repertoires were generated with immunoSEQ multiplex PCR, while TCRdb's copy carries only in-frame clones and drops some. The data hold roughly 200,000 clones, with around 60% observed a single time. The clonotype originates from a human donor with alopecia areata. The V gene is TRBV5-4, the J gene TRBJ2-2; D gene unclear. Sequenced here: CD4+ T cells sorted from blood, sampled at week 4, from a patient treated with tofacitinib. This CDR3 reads CASSFPYTGELFF. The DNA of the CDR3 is TGTGCCAGCAGCTTCCCGTACACCGGGGAGCTGTTTTTT.